This TCR beta chain appears in the sequencing data of a study of T cell changes during pregnancy in multiple sclerosis. The table came from immunoSEQ multiplex PCR; TCRdb's copy has only in-frame clones and leaves some out. The table has some 59,000 clones, roughly 88% seen once. The length of the CDR3 is 13 residues. Germline values: CDR1 SNHLY, CDR2 FYNNEI. V shed 8 bases and J 9 bases; nucleotides not matched to a gene: 8. This clone was observed once. The sequenced sample was peripheral blood, obtained in the second trimester of pregnancy. The chain uses TRBV2 and TRBJ1-5, with TRBD1 matching 9 bases. This sequence was found in a female donor with multiple sclerosis, enrolled in a pregnancy study. The CDR3 DNA reads TGTGCCAGCGTAGGACAGGGGATTGGGCCCCAGCATTTT. It encodes CASVGQGIGPQHF.